The 19 T cell receptor beta chains in this list originate from one sample, sequenced in a study of shared clonotypes between healthy human individuals. It was CD45RO-negative cells, positively selected for CCR7, that made up naive CD8 cells, with terminally differentiated effector memory CD45RA+ cells excluded. Profiling relied on immunoSEQ multiplex PCR, and the TCRdb table lists in-frame clones only, not all of them. The sample has around 2,000,000 clones, approximately 94% seen once; the top ten hold 1.5% to 2%. Sequencing was done on a sample of naive CD8+ T cells from PBMCs. These receptors all come from a man aged 18-30 years in good health. Some clones in this sample may be carry-over from other donors' samples.

This chain links TRBV11-2 with TRBJ2-1; 12 nucleotides match TRBD2. The CDR3 loop spans 17 amino acids. Per the germline V gene, CDR1 is SGHAT and CDR2 is FQNNGV. The trim removed 1 base at V and 4 bases at J, leaving 5 bases unmatched. This chain's CDR3 is CASSLAGTSGPYNEQFF. CDR3 in DNA: TGTGCCAGCAGCTTAGCCGGGACTAGCGGGCCTTACAATGAGCAGTTCTTC.

About this clone itself: Other DNA sequences of this sample code for an identical CDR3. This chain joins TRBV7-9 and TRBJ2-3; D gene unclear. The CDR3 has 12 residues. The germline V gene has CDR1 SEHNR and CDR2 FQNEAQ (reference sequence). Trimming removed 3 bases at V and 6 bases at J, with 7 bases between. Here the CDR3 DNA reads TGTGCCAGCAGCTTCTTTACCGATACGCAGTATTTT. Translated: CASSFFTDTQYF.

The chain couples TRBV19 to TRBJ2-7; 10 bases map to TRBD1. Germline CDR1 is LNHDA and CDR2 is SQIVND (reference sequence). The CDR3 loop spans 17 amino acids. V gave up 0 bases and J gave up 0 bases; unmatched junction bases: 5. The CDR3 region is CASSIDAGQGSSYEQYF. The CDR3 region has the DNA TGTGCCAGTAGTATAGACGCGGGACAGGGGAGCTCCTACGAGCAGTACTTC. The whole variable domain, remainder taken from reference TRBV19 and TRBJ2-7, is DGGITQSPKYLFRKEGQNVTLSCEQNLNHDAMYWYRQDPGQGLRLIYYSQIVNDFQKGDIAEGYSVSREKKESFPLTVTSAQKNPTAFYLCASSIDAGQGSSYEQYFGPGTRLTVT.

The J gene is TRBJ2-7, the V gene TRBV27, with 11 positions matching TRBD1. CDR1 and CDR2 from the germline V gene are MNHEY and SMNVEV (reference sequence). This CDR3 region has 15 residues. J was trimmed by 4 bases and V by 4 bases; bases with no gene match: 6. CDR3 sequence: CASSSMGQGGYEQYF. The CDR3 coding sequence is TGTGCCAGCAGTTCTATGGGACAGGGGGGGTACGAGCAGTACTTC.

This rearrangement joins TRBV6-1 to TRBJ2-4; 7 nucleotides agree with TRBD1. The CDR3 totals 14 residues. The germline gives CDR1 MNHNS, CDR2 SASEGT. Trimming at V came to 1 base and at J to 9 bases, leaving 6 bases not matched to a gene. The CDR3 nucleotides are TGTGCCAGCAGTGAAGGACAGGGTCTCGGCATTCAGTACTTC. Protein product: CASSEGQGLGIQYF.

This sequence joins TRBV29-1 and TRBJ2-2, with 8 nucleotides matching TRBD2. The ends lost 7 bases at V and 4 bases at J; junction bases unmatched: 5. The CDR3 runs to 13 residues. Germline V CDR1 and CDR2: SQVTM, ANQGSEA. CDR3 in DNA: TGCAGCGCAGGGACTAGAGGCACCGGGGAGCTGTTTTTT. Encoded protein: CSAGTRGTGELFF.

On this clone itself: The sample carries other DNA sequences with the same CDR3. The chain recombines TRBV6-6 with TRBJ2-7; a possible D gene is TRBD1 (6 bases). V was clipped by 0 bases and J by 3 bases, with 9 bases between them. The CDR3 sequence is 14 residues long. CDR1 and CDR2 (germline): MNHNY, SVGAGI (reference sequence). DNA for the CDR3: TGTGCCAGCAGTTACTCCCGAGGGGGCTACGAGCAGTACTTC. Translating gives CASSYSRGGYEQYF.

This clone has a single count. The chain carries TRBV5-6 and TRBJ2-1; 9 nucleotides align to TRBD2. In germline, CDR1 is SGHDT, CDR2 YYEEEE. CDR3 length equals 16 residues. Trimming removed 0 bases from V and 7 bases from J; junction bases left unmatched: 8. CDR3 amino acids: CASSLELAGRTNEQFF. The DNA of the CDR3 is TGTGCCAGCAGCTTGGAGCTAGCGGGAAGAACGAATGAGCAGTTCTTC.

The rearrangement links TRBV28 to TRBJ2-7; D is unresolved. Germline assignment: CDR1 MDHEN and CDR2 SYDVKM. V was trimmed by 1 base and J by 4 bases, leaving 11 bases between them. This CDR3 spans 14 amino acids. CDR3 DNA: TGTGCCAGCAGTTTATTGAGGCAAGCGTACGAGCAGTACTTC. Encoded protein: CASSLLRQAYEQYF.

The CDR3 spells CASSPGAYEQYF. CDR3 sequence (DNA): TGCGCCAGCAGCCCGGGAGCCTACGAGCAGTACTTC. The rearrangement joins TRBV5-1 to TRBJ2-7; D is possibly TRBD2 (6 bases). The V gene's germline CDR1 is SGHRS and CDR2 YFSETQ. The CDR3 has 12 amino acids. V gave up 4 bases and J gave up 2 bases, with 7 bases separating them. Drawing the rest from reference TRBV5-1 and TRBJ2-7, the complete variable domain is KAGVTQTPRYLIKTRGQQVTLSCSPISGHRSVSWYQQTPGQGLQFLFEYFSETQRNKGNFPGRFSGRQFSNSRSEMNVSTLELGDSALYLCASSPGAYEQYFGPGTRLTVT.

J is TRBJ1-4 and V is TRBV30; TRBD1 matches 9 bases. After removal of 2 bases from V and 4 bases from J, the junction contained 5 bases not matched to a gene. The germline V gene encodes CDR1 GTSNPN and CDR2 SVGIG (reference sequence). This CDR3 has 15 amino acids. The CDR3 here is CAWSIRTGVNEKLFF. CDR3 DNA: TGTGCCTGGAGTATAAGGACAGGGGTTAATGAAAAACTGTTTTTT.

V and J are TRBV27 and TRBJ1-2; no clear D. This CDR3 has 16 residues. The V end lost 2 bases, the J end lost 5 bases, and 18 bases lay between the germline ends. CDR1 is MNHEY and CDR2 is SMNVEV in the germline V gene (reference sequence). The CDR3 loop reads CASSLRQVAEPYGYTF. CDR3 sequence (DNA): TGTGCCAGCAGTTTACGTCAAGTGGCAGAACCTTATGGCTACACCTTC.

The DNA for the CDR3 is TGTGCCAGCAGTGAAAAGCAGGTTAGATATACCTACGAGCAGTACTTC. It codes for CASSEKQVRYTYEQYF. The J gene is TRBJ2-7, the V gene TRBV6-1; the D is unclear. Trimming cost V 2 bases and J 2 bases, with 16 bases left between them. Germline V gene sequence: CDR1 MNHNS, CDR2 SASEGT. CDR3 length: 16 amino acids.

V is TRBV13 and J is TRBJ1-2; D might be TRBD1 (6 bases). The germline V gene has CDR1 PRHDT and CDR2 FYEKMQ (reference sequence). The CDR3 loop spans 13 amino acids. The V end lost 4 bases, the J end lost 7 bases, and 13 bases lay between the germline ends. CDR3 protein: CASSYPGARGYTF. The CDR3 bases are TGTGCCAGCAGCTACCCAGGGGCCCGTGGCTACACCTTC.

The chain has TRBV28 and TRBJ2-3, with 10 bases aligning to TRBD2. Unmatched junction bases numbered 18, after V lost 4 bases and J lost 5 bases. The CDR3 is made up of 19 amino acids. The germline V gene has CDR1 MDHEN and CDR2 SYDVKM. The CDR3: CASSSRSSGRRWRRDTQYF. CDR3 bases: TGTGCCAGCAGTTCAAGATCTAGCGGGAGACGGTGGCGTAGAGATACGCAGTATTTT.

CDR3 protein: CASRNVRFNEKLFF. CDR3 in DNA: TGTGCCAGCAGAAATGTCAGGTTTAATGAAAAACTGTTTTTT. The chain links TRBV6-5 to TRBJ1-4; no definite D call. Germline-derived CDR1 and CDR2 are MNHEY and SVGAGI. The V end lost 6 bases, the J end lost 4 bases, and 12 bases lay between the germline ends. The CDR3 consists of 14 residues.

This clone was recorded only once. This rearrangement joins TRBV11-2 to TRBJ2-7, with 9 bases identical to TRBD1. The junction had 11 bases not matched to a gene; V was cut back by 5 bases and J by 3 bases. The CDR3 extends over 16 amino acids. CDR1 is SGHAT, CDR2 FQNNGV, per germline. CDR3 nucleotide sequence: TGTGCCAGCAGCCCATGGAGGGACAGGGTTGACTACGAGCAGTACTTC. Its protein is CASSPWRDRVDYEQYF.

This chain joins TRBV2 and TRBJ1-1; D is ambiguous. The CDR3 contains 13 residues. V shed 6 bases and J shed 9 bases, with 17 bases lying between them. CDR1 is SNHLY, CDR2 FYNNEI, per germline. The DNA for the CDR3 is TGTGCCAGCAGGGGCGGATTCGGATACCAAGCTTTCTTT. Its translation: CASRGGFGYQAFF.

The chain carries TRBV28 and TRBJ1-1; TRBD1 aligns across 9 bases. The CDR3 runs 13 residues. Unmatched junction bases numbered 3, after V lost 6 bases and J lost 4 bases. CDR1 and CDR2 (germline): MDHEN, SYDVKM. The CDR3, as DNA: TGTGCCAGCAGCCAGGACAGGGGCACTGAAGCTTTCTTT. As protein: CASSQDRGTEAFF.